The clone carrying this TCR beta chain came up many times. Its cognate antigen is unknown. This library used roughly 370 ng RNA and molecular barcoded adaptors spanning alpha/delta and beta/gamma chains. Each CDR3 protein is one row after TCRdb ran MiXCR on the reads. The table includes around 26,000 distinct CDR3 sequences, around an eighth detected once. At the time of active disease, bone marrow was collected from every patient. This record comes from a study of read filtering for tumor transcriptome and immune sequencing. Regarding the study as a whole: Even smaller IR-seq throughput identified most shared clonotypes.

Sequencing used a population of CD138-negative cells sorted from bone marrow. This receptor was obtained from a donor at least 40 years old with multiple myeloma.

The CDR3 loop reads CASSSGALTDTQYF. CDR3 in DNA: TGCGCCAGCAGCTCTGGGGCCTTAACAGATACGCAGTATTTT. The chain links TRBV5-1 to TRBJ2-3; tentatively, D is TRBD1 (5 bases). The CDR3 has 14 residues. V shed 3 bases and J shed 3 bases, with 11 bases lying between them. Germline V lookup: CDR1 SGHRS, CDR2 YFSETQ.